The clone carrying this T cell receptor beta chain was found many times. Its target is not known. This record belongs to a study of T-cell memory formation after mild COVID-19. In the study overall: Across donors, TCR clusters were largely donor specific.

TCR alpha and TCR beta cDNA libraries carrying sample barcodes and UMIs came from 5'RACE with constant-segment primers. TCRdb recomputed calls from the 5' RACE reads with MiXCR, one row per CDR3 protein. The sample contains about 150,000 distinct CDR3 sequences, 20% to 25% of which appear only once. Trimming took 7 bases from V and 3 from J, leaving 18 bases between them. Germline V gene lookup returns CDR1 DFQATT and CDR2 SNEGSKA (reference sequence). The CDR3 runs to 14 residues. Broader study findings: Clones that shrank (day 15 to 85) were balanced CD4/CD8, whereas later expanders leaned CD4+.

V gene TRBV20-1 combines with J gene TRBJ1-1; possibly TRBD1 for D (5 bases). This TCR was sampled from an adult woman who had mild COVID-19 (a few samples of this study predate the infection). Cell type and time point are not known. What was sequenced was PBMCs or a T cell subset sorted from them (not recorded which). DNA of the CDR3: TGCAGTGGGAGGACAACTGGAGGAGACACTGAAGCTTTCTTT. Protein: CSGRTTGGDTEAFF.